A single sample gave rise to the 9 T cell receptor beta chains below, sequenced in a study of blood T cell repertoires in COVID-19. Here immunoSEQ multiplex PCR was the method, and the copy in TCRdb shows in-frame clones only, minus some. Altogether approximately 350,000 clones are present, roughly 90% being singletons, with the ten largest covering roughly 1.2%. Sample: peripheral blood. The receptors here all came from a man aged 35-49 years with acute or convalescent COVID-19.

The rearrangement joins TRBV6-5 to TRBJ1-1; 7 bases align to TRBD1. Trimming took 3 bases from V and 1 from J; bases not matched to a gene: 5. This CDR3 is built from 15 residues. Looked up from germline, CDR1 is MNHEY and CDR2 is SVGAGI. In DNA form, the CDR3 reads TGTGCCAGCAGTTATCAGACAGGGACGAACACTGAAGCTTTCTTT. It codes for CASSYQTGTNTEAFF.

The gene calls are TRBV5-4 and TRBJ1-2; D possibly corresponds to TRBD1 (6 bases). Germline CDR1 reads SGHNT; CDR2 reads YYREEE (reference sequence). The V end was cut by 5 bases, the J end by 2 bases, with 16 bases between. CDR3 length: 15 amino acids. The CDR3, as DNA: TGTGCCAGCAGGGTCCGGTCAGACAGGAACTATGGCTACACCTTC. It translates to CASRVRSDRNYGYTF. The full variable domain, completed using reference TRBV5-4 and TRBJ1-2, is ETGVTQSPTHLIKTRGQQVTLRCSSQSGHNTVSWYQQALGQGPQFIFQYYREEENGRGNFPPRFSGLQFPNYSSELNVNALELDDSALYLCASRVRSDRNYGYTFGSGTRLTVV.

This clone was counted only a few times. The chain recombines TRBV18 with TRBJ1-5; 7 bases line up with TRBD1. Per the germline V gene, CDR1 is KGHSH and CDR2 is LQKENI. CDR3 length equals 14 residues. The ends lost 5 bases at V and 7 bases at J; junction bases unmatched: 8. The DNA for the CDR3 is TGTGCCAGCTCAGTTACAGGGGCGGGGCAGCCCCAGCATTTT. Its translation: CASSVTGAGQPQHF.

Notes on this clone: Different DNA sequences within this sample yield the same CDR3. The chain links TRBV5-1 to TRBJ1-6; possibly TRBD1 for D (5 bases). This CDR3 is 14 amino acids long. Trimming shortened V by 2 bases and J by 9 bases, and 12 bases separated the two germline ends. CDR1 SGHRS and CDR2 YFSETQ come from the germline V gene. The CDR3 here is CASSLAGRGSPLHF. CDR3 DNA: TGCGCCAGCAGCTTAGCAGGGAGGGGTTCACCCCTCCACTTT. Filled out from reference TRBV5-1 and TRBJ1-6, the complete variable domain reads KAGVTQTPRYLIKTRGQQVTLSCSPISGHRSVSWYQQTPGQGLQFLFEYFSETQRNKGNFPGRFSGRQFSNSRSEMNVSTLELGDSALYLCASSLAGRGSPLHFGNGTRLTVT.

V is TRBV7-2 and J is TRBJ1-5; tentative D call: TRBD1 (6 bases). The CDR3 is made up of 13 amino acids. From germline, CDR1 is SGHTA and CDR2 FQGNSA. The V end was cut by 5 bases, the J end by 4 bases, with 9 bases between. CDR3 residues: CASSRGQNQPQHF. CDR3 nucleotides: TGTGCCAGCAGCCGTGGACAGAATCAGCCCCAGCATTTT. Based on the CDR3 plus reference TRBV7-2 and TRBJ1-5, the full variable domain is GAGVSQSPSNKVTEKGKDVELRCDPISGHTALYWYRQSLGQGLEFLIYFQGNSAPDKSGLPSDRFSAERTGGSVSTLTIQRTQQEDSAVYLCASSRGQNQPQHFGDGTRLSIL.

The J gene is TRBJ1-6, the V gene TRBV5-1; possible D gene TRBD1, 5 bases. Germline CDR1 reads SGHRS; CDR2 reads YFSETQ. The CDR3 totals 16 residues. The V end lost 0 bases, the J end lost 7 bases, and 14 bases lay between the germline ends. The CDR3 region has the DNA TGCGCCAGCAGCTTGGACAGGCCCGAATCGAATTCACCCCTCCACTTT. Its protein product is CASSLDRPESNSPLHF.

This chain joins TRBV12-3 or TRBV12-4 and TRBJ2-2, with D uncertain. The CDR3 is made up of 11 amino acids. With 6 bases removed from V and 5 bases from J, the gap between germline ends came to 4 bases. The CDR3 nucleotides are TGTGCCAGCAGCTATACCGGGGAGCTGTTTTTT. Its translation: CASSYTGELFF.

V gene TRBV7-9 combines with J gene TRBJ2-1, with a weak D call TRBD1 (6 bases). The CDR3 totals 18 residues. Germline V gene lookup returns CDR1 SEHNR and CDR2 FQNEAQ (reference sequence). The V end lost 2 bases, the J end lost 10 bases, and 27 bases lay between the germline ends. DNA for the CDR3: TGTGCCAGCAGCTTATTGGGTGAGGGAACAGGGCAGTTCTACGAGCAGTTCTTC. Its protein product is CASSLLGEGTGQFYEQFF. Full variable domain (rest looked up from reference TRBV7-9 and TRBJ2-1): DTGVSQNPRHKITKRGQNVTFRCDPISEHNRLYWYRQTLGQGPEFLTYFQNEAQLEKSRLLSDRFSAERPKGSFSTLEIQRTEQGDSAMYLCASSLLGEGTGQFYEQFFGPGTRLTVL.

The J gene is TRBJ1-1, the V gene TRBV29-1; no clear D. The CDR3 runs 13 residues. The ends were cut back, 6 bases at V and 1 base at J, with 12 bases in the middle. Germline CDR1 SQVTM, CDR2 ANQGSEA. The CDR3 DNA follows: TGCAGCGTCCGCGGATTACAGAACACTGAAGCTTTCTTT. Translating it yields CSVRGLQNTEAFF.